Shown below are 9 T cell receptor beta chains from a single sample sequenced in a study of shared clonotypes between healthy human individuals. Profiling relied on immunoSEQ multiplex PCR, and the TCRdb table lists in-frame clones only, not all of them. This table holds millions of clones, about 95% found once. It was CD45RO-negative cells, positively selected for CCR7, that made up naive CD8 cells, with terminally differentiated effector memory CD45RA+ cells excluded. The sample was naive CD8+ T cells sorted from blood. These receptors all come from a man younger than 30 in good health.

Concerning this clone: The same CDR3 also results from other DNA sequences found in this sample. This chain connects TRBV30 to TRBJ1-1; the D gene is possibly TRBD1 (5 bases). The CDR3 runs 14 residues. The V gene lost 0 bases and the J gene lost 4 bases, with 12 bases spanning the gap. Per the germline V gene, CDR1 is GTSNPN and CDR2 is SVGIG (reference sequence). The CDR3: CAWSVRGGGTEAFF. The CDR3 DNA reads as TGTGCCTGGAGTGTACGGGGGGGAGGCACTGAAGCTTTCTTT.

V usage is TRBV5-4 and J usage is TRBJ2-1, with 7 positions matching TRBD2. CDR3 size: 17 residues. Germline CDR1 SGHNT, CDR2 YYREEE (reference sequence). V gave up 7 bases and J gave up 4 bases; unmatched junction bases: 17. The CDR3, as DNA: TGTGCCAGCCACGGGGCCCCAGGGAGGGCCGGATACAATGAGCAGTTCTTC. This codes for CASHGAPGRAGYNEQFF.

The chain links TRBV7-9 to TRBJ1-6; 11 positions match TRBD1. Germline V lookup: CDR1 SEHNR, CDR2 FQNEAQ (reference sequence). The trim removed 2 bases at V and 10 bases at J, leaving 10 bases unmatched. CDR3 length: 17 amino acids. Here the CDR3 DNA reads TGTGCCAGCAGCTTACCCCCGGGACAGGGGGATGACTCACCCCTCCACTTT. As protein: CASSLPPGQGDDSPLHF.

The CDR3 protein is CASSSGPGSSTDTQYF. The CDR3 nucleotides are TGTGCCAGCAGCTCCGGACCGGGCTCTAGCACAGATACGCAGTATTTT. V is TRBV11-2 and J is TRBJ2-3, with D uncertain. CDR1 is SGHAT and CDR2 is FQNNGV in the germline V gene. Trimming cost V 4 bases and J 0 bases, with 14 bases left between them. The CDR3 has 16 residues.

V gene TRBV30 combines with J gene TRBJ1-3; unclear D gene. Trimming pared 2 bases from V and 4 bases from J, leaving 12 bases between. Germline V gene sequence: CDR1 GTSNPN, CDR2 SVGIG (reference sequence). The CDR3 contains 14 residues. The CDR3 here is CAWSHSISGNTIYF. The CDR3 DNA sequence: TGTGCCTGGAGTCACTCAATCTCGGGAAACACCATATATTTT.

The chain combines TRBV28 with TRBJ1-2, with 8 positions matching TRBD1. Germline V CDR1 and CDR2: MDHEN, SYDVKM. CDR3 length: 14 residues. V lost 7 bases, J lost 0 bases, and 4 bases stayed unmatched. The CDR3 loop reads CASTQTGANYGYTF. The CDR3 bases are TGTGCCAGCACTCAGACAGGGGCTAACTATGGCTACACCTTC.

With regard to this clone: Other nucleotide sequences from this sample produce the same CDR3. The CDR3 protein is CASSLQGNYGYTF. The CDR3 nucleotides are TGTGCCAGCAGCTTGCAGGGTAACTATGGCTACACCTTC. The chain joins TRBV5-4 to TRBJ1-2; D possibly corresponds to TRBD1 (5 bases). This CDR3 contains 13 residues. Germline lookup yields CDR1 SGHNT and CDR2 YYREEE (reference sequence). Trimming took off 1 base at V and 1 base at J, with 5 bases between the two ends.

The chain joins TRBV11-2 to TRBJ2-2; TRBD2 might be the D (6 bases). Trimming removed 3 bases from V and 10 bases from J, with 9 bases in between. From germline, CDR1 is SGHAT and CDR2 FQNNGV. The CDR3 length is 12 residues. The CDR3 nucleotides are TGTGCCAGCAGCTTGGGGGGAGAGGAGCTGTTTTTT. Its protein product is CASSLGGEELFF. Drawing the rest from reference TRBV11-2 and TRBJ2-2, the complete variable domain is EAGVAQSPRYKIIEKRQSVAFWCNPISGHATLYWYQQILGQGPKLLIQFQNNGVVDDSQLPKDRFSAERLKGVDSTLKIQPAKLEDSAVYLCASSLGGEELFFGEGSRLTVL.

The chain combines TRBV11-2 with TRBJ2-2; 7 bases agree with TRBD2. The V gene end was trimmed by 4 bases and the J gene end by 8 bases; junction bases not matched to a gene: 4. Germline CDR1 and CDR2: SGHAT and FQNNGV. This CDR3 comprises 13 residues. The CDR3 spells CASSWSGEGELFF. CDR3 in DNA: TGTGCCAGCAGCTGGAGCGGGGAGGGGGAGCTGTTTTTT. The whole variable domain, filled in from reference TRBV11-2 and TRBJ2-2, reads EAGVAQSPRYKIIEKRQSVAFWCNPISGHATLYWYQQILGQGPKLLIQFQNNGVVDDSQLPKDRFSAERLKGVDSTLKIQPAKLEDSAVYLCASSWSGEGELFFGEGSRLTVL.